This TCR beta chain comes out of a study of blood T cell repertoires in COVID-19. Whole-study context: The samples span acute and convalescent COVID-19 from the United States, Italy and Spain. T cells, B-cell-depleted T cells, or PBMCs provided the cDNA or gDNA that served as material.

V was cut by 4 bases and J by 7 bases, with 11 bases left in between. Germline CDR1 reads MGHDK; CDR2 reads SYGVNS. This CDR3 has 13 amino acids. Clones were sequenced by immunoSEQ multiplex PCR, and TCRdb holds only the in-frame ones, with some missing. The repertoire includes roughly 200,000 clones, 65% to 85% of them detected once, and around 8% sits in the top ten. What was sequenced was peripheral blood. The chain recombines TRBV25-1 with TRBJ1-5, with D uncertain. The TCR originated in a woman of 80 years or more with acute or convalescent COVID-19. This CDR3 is CASSVVGEQPQHF. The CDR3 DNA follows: TGTGCCAGCAGTGTAGTGGGAGAACAGCCCCAGCATTTT. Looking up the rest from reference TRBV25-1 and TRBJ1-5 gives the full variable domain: EADIYQTPRYLVIGTGKKITLECSQTMGHDKMYWYQQDPGMELHLIHYSYGVNSTEKGDLSSESTVSRIRTEHFPLTLESARPSHTSQYLCASSVVGEQPQHFGDGTRLSIL.